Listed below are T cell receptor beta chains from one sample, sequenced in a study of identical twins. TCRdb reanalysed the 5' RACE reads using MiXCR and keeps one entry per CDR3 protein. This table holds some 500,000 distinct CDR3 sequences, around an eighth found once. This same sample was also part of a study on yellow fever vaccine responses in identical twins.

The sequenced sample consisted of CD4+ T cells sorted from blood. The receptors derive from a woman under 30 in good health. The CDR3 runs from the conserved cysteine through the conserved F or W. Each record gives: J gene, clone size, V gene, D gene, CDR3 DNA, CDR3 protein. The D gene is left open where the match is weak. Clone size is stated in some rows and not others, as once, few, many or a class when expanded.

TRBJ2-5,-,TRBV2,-,TGTGCCAGCAGTGGTCAAAGTGTCGAGACCCAGTACTTC,CASSGQSVETQYF
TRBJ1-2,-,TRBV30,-,TGTGCCTGGACCCCAAGCCAACGGCTCTCTCCGGGGCTGAGGGGCTACACCTTC,CAWTPSQRLSPGLRGYTF
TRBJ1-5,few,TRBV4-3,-,TGCGCCAGCAGCCAAGAGAGGAGCCAAAATCAGCCCCAGCATTTT,CASSQERSQNQPQHF
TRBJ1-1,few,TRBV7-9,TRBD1,TGTGCCAGCAGCAAACAGGGGGCCGGGTCTAACACTGAAGCTTTCTTT,CASSKQGAGSNTEAFF
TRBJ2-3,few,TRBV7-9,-,TGTGCCAGCAGCTTTGGCCTGCCTTCAGATACGCAGTATTTT,CASSFGLPSDTQYF
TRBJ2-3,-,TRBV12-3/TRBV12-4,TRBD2,TGTGCCCTCAGTTTAAAGGTGCTAGCGGGGGGGGGCACAGATACGCAGTATTTT,CALSLKVLAGGGTDTQYF
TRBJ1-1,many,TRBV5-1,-,TGCGCCAGCAGCTCCATTCTGAACACTGAAGCTTTCTTT,CASSSILNTEAFF
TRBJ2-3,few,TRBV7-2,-,TGTGCCAGCAGCTCACTTATACACACAGATACGCAGTATTTT,CASSSLIHTDTQYF
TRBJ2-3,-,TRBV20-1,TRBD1,TGCAGTGCTAGTAAGGTCACAGGGGCTCCGGCGTTCGGGCAGTATTTT,CSASKVTGAPAFGQYF
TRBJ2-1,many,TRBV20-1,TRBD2,TGCAGTCCTTCAGCGGGGTACTACAATGAGCAGTTCTTC,CSPSAGYYNEQFF
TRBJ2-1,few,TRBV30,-,TGTGCCTGGCGACAAGGGACGGCGGAGCAGTTCTTC,CAWRQGTAEQFF
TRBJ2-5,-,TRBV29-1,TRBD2,TGCAGCGGGGCTAGCGGGGGGGCCGCCGAGACCCAGTACTTC,CSGASGGAAETQYF
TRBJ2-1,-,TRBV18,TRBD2,TGTGCCAGCTCACCTCAGACTAGCGGGAGGGCCGCCTACAATGAGCAGTTCTTC,CASSPQTSGRAAYNEQFF
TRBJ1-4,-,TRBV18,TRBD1,TGTGCCAGCTCACCGGACAGGGTCGGAATTGATGAAAAACTGTTTTTT,CASSPDRVGIDEKLFF
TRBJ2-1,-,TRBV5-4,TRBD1,TGTGCCAGCAGCCCAACCGGGACAGGGACCTCCTCCTACAATGAGCAGTTCTTC,CASSPTGTGTSSYNEQFF
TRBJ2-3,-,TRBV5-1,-,TGCGCCAGCAGTTTGAAGAGTGGCACAGATACGCAGTATTTT,CASSLKSGTDTQYF
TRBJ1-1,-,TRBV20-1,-,TGCAGTGCTAGAGCTGCCCTAATGAACACTGAAGCTTTCTTT,CSARAALMNTEAFF
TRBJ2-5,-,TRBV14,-,TGTGCCAGCAGCCAAGACCAGTATCAGAAGACCCAGTACTTC,CASSQDQYQKTQYF
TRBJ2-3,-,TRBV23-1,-,TGCGCCAGCAGTCCGAGGCCCTTTTGGTTCCCGATCCTGACAGATACGCAGTATTTT,CASSPRPFWFPILTDTQYF
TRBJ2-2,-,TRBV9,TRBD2,TGTGCCAGCAGCCGAAGACTAGCGGATACCGGGGAGCTGTTTTTT,CASSRRLADTGELFF
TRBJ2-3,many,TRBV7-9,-,TGTGCCAGCAGCCTAGGGGGTGGCGCAGATACGCAGTATTTT,CASSLGGGADTQYF
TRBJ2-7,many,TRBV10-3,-,TGTGCCATCGGAGGGACTGCCACCTACGAGCAGTACTTC,CAIGGTATYEQYF
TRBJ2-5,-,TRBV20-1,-,TGCAGTGCTTCGGTTGGGGCGACAGTACAAGAGACCCAGTACTTC,CSASVGATVQETQYF